The T cell receptor (beta chain) under discussion was sequenced for a study of blood T cells in healthy people across ages. The CDR3 is made up of 14 amino acids. In germline, CDR1 is SNHLY, CDR2 FYNNEI. The V end lost 8 bases, the J end lost 2 bases, and 13 bases lay between the germline ends. Primers used in a second PCR of roughly 6 to 12 cycles were a sample-barcoded 5' primer and a J-beta primer mix. Using its own MiXCR run on the 5' RACE reads, TCRdb lists one record per CDR3 protein. Seen here are hundreds of thousands of distinct CDR3 sequences, nearly 60% observed once, and the top ten hold 20% to 25%.

Sequencing was performed on blood. The chain joins TRBV2 to TRBJ2-1, with D perhaps given as TRBD1 or TRBD2 (7 bases each). The sequence was collected from a man under 40 in good health. For the CDR3, the DNA is TGTGCCAGCGGTCAGGGGGGGACCTACAATGAGCAGTTCTTC. Amino acid sequence: CASGQGGTYNEQFF.